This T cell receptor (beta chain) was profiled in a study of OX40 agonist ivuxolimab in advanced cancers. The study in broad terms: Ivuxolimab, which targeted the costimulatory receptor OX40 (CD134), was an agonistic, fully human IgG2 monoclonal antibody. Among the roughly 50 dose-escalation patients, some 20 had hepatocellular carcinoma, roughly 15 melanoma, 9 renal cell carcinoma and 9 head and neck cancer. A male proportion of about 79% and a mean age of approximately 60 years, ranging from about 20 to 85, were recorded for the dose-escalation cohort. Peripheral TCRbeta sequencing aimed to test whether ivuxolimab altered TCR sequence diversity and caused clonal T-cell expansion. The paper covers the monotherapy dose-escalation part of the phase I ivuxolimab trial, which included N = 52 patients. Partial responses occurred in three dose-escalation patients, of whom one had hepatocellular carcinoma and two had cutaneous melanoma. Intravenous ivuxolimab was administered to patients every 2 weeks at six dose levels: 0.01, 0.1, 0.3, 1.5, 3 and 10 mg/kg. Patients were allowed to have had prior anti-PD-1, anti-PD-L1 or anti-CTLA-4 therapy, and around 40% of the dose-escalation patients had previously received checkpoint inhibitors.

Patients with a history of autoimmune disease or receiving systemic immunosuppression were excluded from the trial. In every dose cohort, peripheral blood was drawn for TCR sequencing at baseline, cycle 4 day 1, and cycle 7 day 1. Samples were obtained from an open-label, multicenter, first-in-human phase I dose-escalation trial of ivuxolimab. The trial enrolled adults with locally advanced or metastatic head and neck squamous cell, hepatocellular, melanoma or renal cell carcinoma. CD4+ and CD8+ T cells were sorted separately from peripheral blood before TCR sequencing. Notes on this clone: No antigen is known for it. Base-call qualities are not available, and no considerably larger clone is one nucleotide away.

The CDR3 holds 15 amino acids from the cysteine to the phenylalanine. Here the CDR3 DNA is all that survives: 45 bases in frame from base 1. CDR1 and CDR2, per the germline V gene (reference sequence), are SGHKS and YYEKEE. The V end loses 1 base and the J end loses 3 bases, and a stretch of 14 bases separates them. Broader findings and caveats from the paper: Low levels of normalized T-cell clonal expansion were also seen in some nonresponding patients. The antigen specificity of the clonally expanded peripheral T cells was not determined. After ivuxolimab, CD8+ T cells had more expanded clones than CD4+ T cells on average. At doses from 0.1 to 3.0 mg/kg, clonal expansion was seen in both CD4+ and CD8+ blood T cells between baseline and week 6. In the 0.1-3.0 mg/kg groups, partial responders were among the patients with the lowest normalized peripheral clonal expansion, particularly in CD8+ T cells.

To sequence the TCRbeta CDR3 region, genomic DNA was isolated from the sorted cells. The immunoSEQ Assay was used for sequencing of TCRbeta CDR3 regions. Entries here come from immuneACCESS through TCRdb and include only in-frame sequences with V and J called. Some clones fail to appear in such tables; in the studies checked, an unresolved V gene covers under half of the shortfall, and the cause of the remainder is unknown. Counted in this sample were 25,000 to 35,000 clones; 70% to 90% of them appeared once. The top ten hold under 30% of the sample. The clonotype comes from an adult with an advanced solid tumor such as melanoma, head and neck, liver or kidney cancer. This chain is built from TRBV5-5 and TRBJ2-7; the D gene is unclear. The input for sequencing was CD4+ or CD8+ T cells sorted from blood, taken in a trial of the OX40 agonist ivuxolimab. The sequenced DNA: TGTGCCAGCAGCTTGTATCCGAGTGGAAACTACGAGCAGTACTTC. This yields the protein CASSLYPSGNYEQYF.